One sample yielded the 19 T cell receptor beta chains listed below, sequenced in a study of cytomegalovirus exposure and HLA in healthy donors. Here immunoSEQ multiplex PCR was the method, and the copy in TCRdb shows in-frame clones only, minus some. The data show 150,000 to 200,000 clones, with nearly 90% seen just once and 4.2% held by the top ten. Sample: PBMCs. These receptors all stem from a man between 18 and 29 years old in good health and CMV-seropositive.

The V and J genes are TRBV9 and TRBJ2-5, with D possibly TRBD1 on 6 matching bases. Germline CDR1 is SGDLS and CDR2 is YYNGEE. V was pared by 6 bases and J by 2 bases, with 11 bases between. This CDR3 comprises 13 residues. CDR3 sequence reads: CASNRAPQETQYF. The CDR3 DNA is TGTGCCAGCAACAGGGCCCCACAAGAGACCCAGTACTTC. Full variable domain (outside the CDR3, taken from reference TRBV9 and TRBJ2-5): DSGVTQTPKHLITATGQRVTLRCSPRSGDLSVYWYQQSLDQGLQFLIQYYNGEERAKGNILERFSAQQFPDLHSELNLSSLELGDSALYFCASNRAPQETQYFGPGTRLLVL.

The CDR3 loop reads CASSEGQANTGELFF. DNA for the CDR3: TGCGCCAGCAGTGAAGGACAGGCGAACACCGGGGAGCTGTTTTTT. The V gene is TRBV10-1, the J gene TRBJ2-2; TRBD1 aligns across 7 bases. V trimming: 3 bases; J trimming: 0 bases; junction bases outside the gene matches: 1. CDR3 length: 15 residues. Germline CDR1 and CDR2: WNHNN and SYGVQD (reference sequence).

The CDR3 nucleotides are TGTGCCAGCAGTCTGACTAGCGGAACAGATACGCAGTATTTT. Amino acid sequence: CASSLTSGTDTQYF. This sequence joins TRBV2 and TRBJ2-3; 9 bases are a match to TRBD2. The germline V gene encodes CDR1 SNHLY and CDR2 FYNNEI. V gave up 5 bases and J gave up 3 bases; unmatched junction bases: 3. The CDR3 is made up of 14 amino acids.

This chain links TRBV27 with TRBJ2-3; possibly TRBD1 for D (5 bases). This CDR3 is 15 amino acids long. Looked up from germline, CDR1 is MNHEY and CDR2 is SMNVEV (reference sequence). Trimming cost V 3 bases and J 3 bases, with 13 bases left between them. In DNA form, the CDR3 reads TGTGCCAGCAGTTTCAGGGAACTTTCGACAGATACGCAGTATTTT. Amino acid sequence: CASSFRELSTDTQYF.

V is TRBV14 and J is TRBJ2-2, with D maybe TRBD1 (5 bases). Germline values: CDR1 SGHDN, CDR2 FVKESK. The CDR3 is made up of 15 amino acids. Trimming stripped 4 bases from V and 0 bases from J, with 9 bases between. CDR3: CASSLGVPNTGELFF. The CDR3 DNA reads as TGTGCCAGCAGCCTAGGGGTACCGAACACCGGGGAGCTGTTTTTT.

The rearrangement uses TRBV27 and TRBJ1-2; perhaps TRBD1 as D (6 bases). The CDR3 sequence is 14 residues long. The germline CDR1 and CDR2 sequences are MNHEY and SMNVEV (reference sequence). Between the trimmed V and J ends, which lost 6 bases and 1 base, there was a span of 12 bases. CDR3 coding DNA: TGTGCCAGCAGACAGGGTCTTGGTAACTATGGCTACACCTTC. Protein product: CASRQGLGNYGYTF.

J is TRBJ1-5 and V is TRBV13; D remains unclear. Germline V lookup: CDR1 PRHDT, CDR2 FYEKMQ (reference sequence). The V gene lost 0 bases and the J gene lost 7 bases, with 13 bases spanning the gap. The CDR3 has 15 residues. Written as DNA, the CDR3 is TGTGCCAGCAGCTTAGGTGCGGGTAGTAGGCAGCCCCAGCATTTT. Translation gives CASSLGAGSRQPQHF.

The chain links TRBV6-5 to TRBJ1-1; TRBD1 matches 7 bases. V lost 6 bases to trimming and J lost 4 bases; unmatched junction nucleotides: 8. The germline gives CDR1 MNHEY, CDR2 SVGAGI. The CDR3 spans 14 residues. The CDR3 sequence is CASSWTGWGTEAFF. As DNA, the CDR3 is TGTGCCAGCAGCTGGACAGGTTGGGGCACTGAAGCTTTCTTT.

The V and J genes are TRBV19 and TRBJ2-5; 10 positions agree with TRBD2. CDR1 and CDR2 from the germline V gene are LNHDA and SQIVND (reference sequence). The CDR3 loop spans 18 amino acids. V lost 5 bases and J lost 4; bases outside the gene matches: 16. For the CDR3, the DNA is TGTGCCAGTAGTTTTGGTGGACTAGCGGTCCTGGGGGGAGAGACCCAGTACTTC. Its translation is CASSFGGLAVLGGETQYF.

The chain combines TRBV5-1 with TRBJ1-1; 10 positions match TRBD1. Looked up from germline, CDR1 is SGHRS and CDR2 is YFSETQ. After removal of 1 base from V and 3 bases from J, the junction contained 3 bases not matched to a gene. The CDR3 has 15 amino acids. The CDR3 spells CASSLPGTGDTEAFF. DNA for the CDR3: TGCGCCAGCAGCTTGCCCGGGACAGGGGACACTGAAGCTTTCTTT.

The rearrangement joins TRBV25-1 to TRBJ2-5; 11 nucleotides line up with TRBD2. The V gene end was trimmed by 5 bases and the J gene end by 1 base; junction bases not matched to a gene: 6. CDR1 is MGHDK and CDR2 is SYGVNS in the germline V gene. The CDR3 contains 16 residues. The CDR3 DNA follows: TGTGCCAGCAGTTCGCCGGGACTAGCGGTCCAAGAGACCCAGTACTTC. It encodes CASSSPGLAVQETQYF.

The chain combines TRBV6-1 with TRBJ2-1, with D hard to call. V dropped 5 bases and J dropped 4 bases, with 9 bases sitting between them. CDR3 length equals 13 residues. In germline, CDR1 is MNHNS, CDR2 SASEGT. The CDR3 sequence: CASSWALYNEQFF. The DNA of the CDR3 is TGTGCCAGCAGTTGGGCCCTATACAATGAGCAGTTCTTC.

The count of this clone is one. The chain couples TRBV28 to TRBJ2-2; TRBD2 aligns across 10 bases. J lost 4 bases, V lost 4 bases, and 15 bases had no gene match. The CDR3 has 19 amino acids. CDR1 and CDR2 (germline): MDHEN, SYDVKM. The chain's CDR3 is CASSWARGSGRAVTGELFF. Written as DNA, the CDR3 is TGTGCCAGCAGTTGGGCCAGGGGGAGCGGGAGGGCGGTCACCGGGGAGCTGTTTTTT.

The rearrangement links TRBV4-1 to TRBJ2-1; tentative D call: TRBD2 (6 bases). The V end lost 2 bases, the J end lost 4 bases, and 12 bases lay between the germline ends. The CDR3 spans 15 residues. The germline V gene has CDR1 MGHRA and CDR2 YSYEKL. CDR3 residues: CASSQMGLIYNEQFF. The CDR3 coding sequence is TGCGCCAGCAGCCAAATGGGACTGATTTACAATGAGCAGTTCTTC.

The CDR3 region has the DNA TGTGCCAGCACCCCTAGCGGGAGCGATACGCAGTATTTT. This gives the protein CASTPSGSDTQYF. This chain uses TRBV6-1 with TRBJ2-3; 10 nucleotides align to TRBD2. From germline, CDR1 is MNHNS and CDR2 SASEGT. The J segment lost 6 bases and the V segment lost 7 bases, leaving 4 bases of the junction unmatched. The CDR3 contains 13 residues.

This chain connects TRBV4-1 to TRBJ2-7; 11 nucleotides match TRBD2. The V gene end was trimmed by 6 bases and the J gene end by 0 bases; junction bases not matched to a gene: 4. Germline assignment: CDR1 MGHRA and CDR2 YSYEKL. The CDR3 is 15 residues long. The DNA of the CDR3 is TGCGCCAGCAGTCGGACTAGCGGGTTCTCCTACGAGCAGTACTTC. It translates to CASSRTSGFSYEQYF.

This clone was detected only a few times. The rearrangement joins TRBV6-6 to TRBJ2-7; 8 bases agree with TRBD2. This CDR3 contains 15 residues. J was trimmed by 2 bases and V by 2 bases; bases with no gene match: 5. Germline V gene data show CDR1 as MNHNY and CDR2 as SVGAGI (reference sequence). The CDR3 loop is CASSYPGLETYEQYF. The CDR3 nucleotides are TGTGCCAGCAGTTACCCGGGACTAGAGACCTACGAGCAGTACTTC.

V usage is TRBV10-3 and J usage is TRBJ1-3; maybe TRBD1 (6 bases). CDR3 length: 15 residues. Germline V gene sequence: CDR1 ENHRY, CDR2 SYGVKD. Deletions cut 7 bases from V and 1 base from J, with 14 bases between. This CDR3 is CAINSGQQSGNTIYF. CDR3 sequence (DNA): TGTGCCATCAACTCCGGACAGCAGTCTGGAAACACCATATATTTT.

The rearrangement links TRBV30 to TRBJ2-7, with TRBD1 matching over 9 bases. Unmatched junction bases numbered 14, after V lost 2 bases and J lost 0 bases. This CDR3 region has 18 residues. Germline V gives CDR1 GTSNPN, CDR2 SVGIG (reference sequence). The CDR3 DNA reads TGTGCCTGGAGTCGTACGACCCCTGGGACAGGGCCCTCCTACGAGCAGTACTTC. Translation: CAWSRTTPGTGPSYEQYF.